The text below deals with one T cell receptor beta chain. This sample stems from a study of blood T cell repertoires in COVID-19. Study details: The United States, Italy and Spain provided the acute and convalescent COVID-19 samples. Sample material is recorded as cDNA or gDNA derived from T cells, B-cell-depleted T cells, or PBMCs.

Source study methods: Counts of nucleated cells, estimated from reference gene primer amplification, were obtained. Repertoires were generated with immunoSEQ multiplex PCR, while TCRdb's copy carries only in-frame clones and drops some. From that table come the V and J calls and clone size; the DNA was used to work out D and trimming. Of about 190,000 clones in the sample, more than 60% were seen once. V lost 6 bases to trimming and J lost 3 bases; unmatched junction nucleotides: 5. The CDR3 length is 14 residues. Looked up from germline, CDR1 is MNHEY and CDR2 is SVGAGI. The rearrangement links TRBV6-5 to TRBJ1-1; 9 bases match TRBD1. The sample comprised peripheral blood. This sequence originates from a man aged 45 to 65 who had recovered from COVID-19. Here the CDR3 reads CASRPTGGDTEAFF. DNA for the CDR3: TGTGCCAGCAGACCTACAGGGGGCGACACTGAAGCTTTCTTT.